This T cell receptor beta chain was sequenced during a study of OX40 agonist ivuxolimab in advanced cancers. Study-wide results and caveats: No antigen was identified for the clonally expanded peripheral T cells.

As for this clone: Its antigen remains unknown.

Assay used: immunoSEQ multiplex PCR; TCRdb lists only in-frame clones, some missing. The sample records under 85,000 clones, over 90% being singletons. The CDR3 totals 15 residues. The germline V gene encodes CDR1 MNHEY and CDR2 SVGAGI. The germline V and J ends were trimmed by 0 bases and 7 bases, with 13 bases remaining between them. The V and J genes are TRBV6-5 and TRBJ2-1; either TRBD1 or TRBD2 may fit D (5 bases each). The sequence came from an adult with an advanced solid tumor such as melanoma, head and neck, liver or kidney cancer. The sequences come from CD4+ or CD8+ T cells sorted from blood, collected in a trial of the OX40 agonist ivuxolimab. In nucleotides, the CDR3 is TGTGCCAGCAGTTACTCGTTCCGGGGCACGAATGAGCAGTTCTTC. It is translated as CASSYSFRGTNEQFF.